This T cell receptor (beta chain) comes out of a study of graft-versus-host responses after intestinal transplantation. At the level of the study: Multivisceral, liver-intestinal, or isolated intestinal grafts were transplanted into recipients.

V lost 2 bases and J 7 bases, leaving 18 bases between the germline ends. CDR3 length: 16 amino acids. CDR1 is MGHRA and CDR2 is YSYEKL in the germline V gene. Study-level findings and limits: Peak levels of circulating GvH clones tracked with early post-transplant HvG declines.

Worth noting for this clone: Its target is not known.

Clones were read by immunoSEQ multiplex PCR, and TCRdb kept only the in-frame ones, dropping some. The data show approximately 13,000 clones, under 95% seen once. The sequenced sample was PBMCs, obtained 950 to 1,200 days after intestinal transplantation. The TCR was taken from a human patient who received an intestinal transplant, so some T cells may come from the graft donor. The chain carries TRBV4-1 and TRBJ2-1; D possibly corresponds to TRBD2 (6 bases). The CDR3 bases are TGCGCCAGCAGCCAACCCCACCGGGACTCGAAGAATGAGCAGTTCTTC. It translates to CASSQPHRDSKNEQFF.